This entry lists 2 T cell receptor delta chains sequenced from one sample in a study of gamma-delta T cells after stem cell transplantation (dated by TCRdb to the mid-2010s). Libraries were built with RT-PCR. Sequenced using an Illumina MiSeq. Clone calls in TCRdb were regenerated from the public reads with CATT, after which identical DNA sequences shared one row. In this sample the table shows 1,500 to 2,000 delta-chain clones, 22% of which occur a single time. Of the sample, 40% to 55% falls within the top ten clones. The sample was gamma-delta T cells. These receptors originate from a human donor. It is not recorded whose cells these are; they may come from a transplant donor.

The V and J genes are TRDV2 and TRDJ1; a weak D match, TRDD3 (5 bases). The germline gives CDR1 GEAIGNYY, CDR2 EKD. Trimming shortened V by 0 bases and J by 1 base, and 20 bases separated the two germline ends. The CDR3 extends over 18 amino acids. CDR3 in DNA: TGTGCCTGTGACACCCCGTTTGAGGTAGATACTCCCACCGATAAACTCATCTTT. It translates to CACDTPFEVDTPTDKLIF.

About this clone: A far larger clone differs by one base, so this is likely a read error. The chain couples TRDV1 to TRDJ1; D might be TRDD3 (9 bases). Trimming removed 6 bases at V and 1 base at J, with 42 bases between. This CDR3 is 24 amino acids long. The germline CDR1 and CDR2 sequences are TSWWSYY and QGS. CDR3 in amino acids: CALGSSYAFVLSGGYRPGTDKLIF. In DNA form, the CDR3 reads TGTGCTCTTGGCTCTTCCTACGCTTTTGTGTTGTCCGGGGGATACCGTCCCGGCACCGATAAACTCATCTTT.